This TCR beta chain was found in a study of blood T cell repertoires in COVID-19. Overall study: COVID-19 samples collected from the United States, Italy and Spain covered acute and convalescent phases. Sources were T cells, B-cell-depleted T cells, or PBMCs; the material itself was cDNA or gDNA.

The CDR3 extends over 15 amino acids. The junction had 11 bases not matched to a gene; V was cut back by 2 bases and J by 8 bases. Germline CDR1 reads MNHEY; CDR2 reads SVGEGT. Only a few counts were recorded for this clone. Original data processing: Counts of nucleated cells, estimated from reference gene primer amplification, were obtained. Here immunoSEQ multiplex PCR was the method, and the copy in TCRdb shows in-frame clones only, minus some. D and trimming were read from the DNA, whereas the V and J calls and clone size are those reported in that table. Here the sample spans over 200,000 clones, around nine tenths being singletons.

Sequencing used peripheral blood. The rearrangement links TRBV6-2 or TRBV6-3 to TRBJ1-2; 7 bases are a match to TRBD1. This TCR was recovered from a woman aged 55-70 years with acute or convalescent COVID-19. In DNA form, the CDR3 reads TGTGCCAGCAGTTACACTTTACAGGGGAGTATGGGCTACACCTTC. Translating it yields CASSYTLQGSMGYTF.